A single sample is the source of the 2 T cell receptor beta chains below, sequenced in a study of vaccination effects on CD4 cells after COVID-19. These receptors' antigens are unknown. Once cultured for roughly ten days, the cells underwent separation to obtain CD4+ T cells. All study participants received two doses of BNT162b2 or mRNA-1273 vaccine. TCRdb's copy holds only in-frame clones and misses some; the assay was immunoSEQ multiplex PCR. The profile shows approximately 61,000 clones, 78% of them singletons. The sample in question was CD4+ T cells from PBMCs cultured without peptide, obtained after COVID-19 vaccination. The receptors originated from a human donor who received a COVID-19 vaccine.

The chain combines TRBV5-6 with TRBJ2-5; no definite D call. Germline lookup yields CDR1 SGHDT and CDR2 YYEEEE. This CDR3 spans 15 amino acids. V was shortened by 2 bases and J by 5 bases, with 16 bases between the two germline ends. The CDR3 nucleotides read TGTGCCAGCAGCTTCCGGGCAGGAAGCCGGGAGACCCAGTACTTC. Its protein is CASSFRAGSRETQYF.

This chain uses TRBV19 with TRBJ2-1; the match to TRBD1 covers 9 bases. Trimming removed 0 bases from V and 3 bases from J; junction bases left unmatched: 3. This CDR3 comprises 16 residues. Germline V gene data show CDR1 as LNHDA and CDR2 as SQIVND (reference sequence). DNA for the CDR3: TGTGCCAGTAGTATAGAGGGACAGGGATTCTACAATGAGCAGTTCTTC. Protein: CASSIEGQGFYNEQFF. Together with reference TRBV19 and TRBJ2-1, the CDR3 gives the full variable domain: DGGITQSPKYLFRKEGQNVTLSCEQNLNHDAMYWYRQDPGQGLRLIYYSQIVNDFQKGDIAEGYSVSREKKESFPLTVTSAQKNPTAFYLCASSIEGQGFYNEQFFGPGTRLTVL.